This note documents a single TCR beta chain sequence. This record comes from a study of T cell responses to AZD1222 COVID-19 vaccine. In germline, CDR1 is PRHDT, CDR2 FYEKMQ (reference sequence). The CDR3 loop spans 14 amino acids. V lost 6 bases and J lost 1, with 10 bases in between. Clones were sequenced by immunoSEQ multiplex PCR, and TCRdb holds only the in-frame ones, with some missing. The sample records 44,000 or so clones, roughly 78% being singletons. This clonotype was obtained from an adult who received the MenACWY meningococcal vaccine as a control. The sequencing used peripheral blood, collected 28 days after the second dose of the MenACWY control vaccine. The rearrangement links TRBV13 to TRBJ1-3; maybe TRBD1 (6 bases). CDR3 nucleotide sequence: TGTGCCAGCAGGACCAGGGGTTCTGGAAACACCATATATTTT. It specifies CASRTRGSGNTIYF.